Shown below are 30 T cell receptor beta chains from a single sample sequenced in a study of graft-versus-host responses after intestinal transplantation. The culture paired 200,000 irradiated violet-dye-labeled stimulators with 200,000 CFSE-labeled responders. Profiling relied on immunoSEQ multiplex PCR, and the TCRdb table lists in-frame clones only, not all of them. The sample lists about 970 clones, under 55% seen once, with about 14% in the top ten. The specimen comprised alloreactive CD8+ T cells from a mixed lymphocyte reaction culture, sampled before transplantation. Subset of the sample: CFSE-low proliferating T cells sorted from roughly 6-day pre-transplant mixed lymphocyte reaction (GvH or HvG direction). The source is a human patient who was an organ donor for intestinal transplantation.

This clone was seen a handful of times. The chain uses TRBV27 and TRBJ2-1, with 12 bases identical to TRBD2. V trimming: 3 bases; J trimming: 4 bases; junction bases outside the gene matches: 1. The CDR3 length is 15 residues. Germline CDR1 and CDR2: MNHEY and SMNVEV (reference sequence). The CDR3 region is CASSLTSGGYNEQFF. CDR3 sequence (DNA): TGTGCCAGCAGTTTGACTAGCGGGGGATACAATGAGCAGTTCTTC.

The CDR3 loop is CASSPAYLVYEQYF. CDR3 bases: TGCGCCAGCAGCCCGGCATACCTGGTATACGAGCAGTACTTC. The chain employs TRBV4-1 and TRBJ2-7; D is undetermined. Trimming shortened V by 4 bases and J by 4 bases, and 14 bases separated the two germline ends. CDR1 is MGHRA, CDR2 YSYEKL, per germline. CDR3 length: 14 amino acids.

This clone showed up just a few times. The rearrangement joins TRBV6-9 to TRBJ2-7; perhaps TRBD2 as D (6 bases). V dropped 3 bases and J dropped 3 bases, with 12 bases sitting between them. The CDR3 is 14 amino acids. Per the germline V gene, CDR1 is MNHGY and CDR2 is SVAAGI. The CDR3 reads CASSYGAGHYEQYF. The CDR3 DNA follows: TGTGCCAGCAGTTACGGGGCGGGGCACTACGAGCAGTACTTC.

The chain recombines TRBV2 with TRBJ1-6; tentatively, D is TRBD1 (5 bases). Germline V gives CDR1 SNHLY, CDR2 FYNNEI. CDR3 length: 16 residues. V was cut by 0 bases and J by 7 bases, with 13 bases left in between. The CDR3 protein is CASSEAPAGWNSPLHF. CDR3 nucleotide sequence: TGTGCCAGCAGTGAAGCTCCCGCAGGGTGGAATTCACCCCTCCACTTT.

This clone has a single count. The chain combines TRBV11-2 with TRBJ2-7; tentatively, D is TRBD1 (5 bases). CDR3 size: 13 residues. The germline V gene has CDR1 SGHAT and CDR2 FQNNGV. Trimming removed 9 bases from V and 2 bases from J, with 14 bases in between. CDR3: CASRGAGTYEQYF. CDR3 nucleotide sequence: TGTGCCAGTAGGGGTGCAGGGACCTACGAGCAGTACTTC. The full variable domain, its missing parts supplied by reference TRBV11-2 and TRBJ2-7, is EAGVAQSPRYKIIEKRQSVAFWCNPISGHATLYWYQQILGQGPKLLIQFQNNGVVDDSQLPKDRFSAERLKGVDSTLKIQPAKLEDSAVYLCASRGAGTYEQYFGPGTRLTVT.

The chain is built from TRBV30 and TRBJ2-7; D ambiguous. The CDR3 spans 11 residues. Germline V lookup: CDR1 GTSNPN, CDR2 SVGIG (reference sequence). Trimming took 6 bases from V and 3 from J, leaving 9 bases between them. CDR3 region: CACDTGYEQYF. CDR3 sequence (DNA): TGTGCCTGCGATACTGGCTACGAGCAGTACTTC.

CDR3 loop: CASSAWGSGAISYEQYF. DNA for the CDR3: TGTGCCAGCAGCGCCTGGGGGAGCGGGGCTATCTCCTACGAGCAGTACTTC. The J gene is TRBJ2-5, the V gene TRBV11-2; 7 positions match TRBD2. The J call is in doubt because the DNA end fits TRBJ2-7 better. There are 17 residues in the CDR3. Germline-derived CDR1 and CDR2 are SGHAT and FQNNGV.

The chain combines TRBV13 with TRBJ2-2, with TRBD1 matching 10 bases. CDR3 length equals 14 residues. CDR1 and CDR2 from the germline V gene are PRHDT and FYEKMQ (reference sequence). The V gene end was trimmed by 5 bases and the J gene end by 5 bases; junction bases not matched to a gene: 2. The CDR3: CASSQGQGTGELFF. CDR3 sequence (DNA): TGTGCCAGCAGCCAGGGACAGGGGACCGGGGAGCTGTTTTTT.

The chain joins TRBV5-1 to TRBJ1-2; weak D call: TRBD1 (5 bases). The CDR3 extends over 15 amino acids. Per germline, CDR1 SGHRS and CDR2 YFSETQ. V was pared by 1 base and J by 8 bases, with 18 bases between. CDR3 sequence reads: CASSLTRGRVEGYTF. The CDR3 DNA is TGCGCCAGCAGCTTGACCCGCGGCAGGGTAGAGGGCTACACCTTC.

The chain uses TRBV7-9 and TRBJ2-6; D is undetermined. The V gene lost 5 bases and the J gene lost 1 base, with 9 bases spanning the gap. In germline, CDR1 is SEHNR, CDR2 FQNEAQ (reference sequence). CDR3 length: 15 amino acids. DNA of the CDR3: TGTGCCAGCAGCGTAACAGAGTCTGGGGCCAACGTCCTGACTTTC. Encoded protein: CASSVTESGANVLTF. Together with reference TRBV7-9 and TRBJ2-6, the CDR3 gives the full variable domain: DTGVSQNPRHKITKRGQNVTFRCDPISEHNRLYWYRQTLGQGPEFLTYFQNEAQLEKSRLLSDRFSAERPKGSFSTLEIQRTEQGDSAMYLCASSVTESGANVLTFGAGSRLTVL.

This clone is judged large. The genes are TRBV6-1 and TRBJ1-4; 10 bases fit TRBD1. V was pared by 1 base and J by 7 bases, with 0 bases of the junction left unmatched. CDR1 is MNHNS and CDR2 is SASEGT in the germline V gene. CDR3 length: 14 residues. CDR3 sequence (DNA): TGTGCCAGCAGTGAAGGACAGGGGGCTGAAAAACTGTTTTTT. Translation: CASSEGQGAEKLFF.

This chain uses TRBV7-4 with TRBJ2-2; D remains unclear. Trimming removed 5 bases from V and 2 bases from J, with 9 bases in between. The CDR3 loop spans 14 amino acids. Germline CDR1 reads SGHVT; CDR2 reads SQSDAQ. The CDR3 region is CASSRRGNTGELFF. For the CDR3, the DNA is TGTGCCAGCAGCCGCCGCGGTAACACCGGGGAGCTGTTTTTT.

This clone is termed large (0.1 to 1%). The CDR3 loop is CASSLGAGSYEQYF. As DNA, the CDR3 is TGTGCCAGCAGCTTGGGGGCGGGATCCTACGAGCAGTACTTC. The rearrangement uses TRBV7-6 and TRBJ2-7; D possibly matches TRBD1 or TRBD2 (6 bases each). The CDR3 loop spans 14 amino acids. The V end was cut by 3 bases, the J end by 1 base, with 10 bases between. Germline V gene sequence: CDR1 SGHVS, CDR2 FNYEAQ.

The chain's CDR3 is CASSSVRGEEAFF. The CDR3 DNA reads TGTGCCAGCAGCTCGGTTCGCGGGGAAGAAGCTTTCTTT. The chain combines TRBV5-6 with TRBJ1-1; D remains ambiguous. V was trimmed by 3 bases and J by 8 bases, leaving 14 bases between them. This CDR3 has 13 residues. CDR1 SGHDT and CDR2 YYEEEE come from the germline V gene.

The chain carries TRBV6-5 and TRBJ2-3, with 11 bases identical to TRBD1. The CDR3 covers 15 residues. V trimming: 8 bases; J trimming: 4 bases; junction bases outside the gene matches: 8. Per germline, CDR1 MNHEY and CDR2 SVGAGI. In DNA, the CDR3 is TGTGCCAGCCGGCGGACAGGGGGCTGGGCAGATACGCAGTATTTT. Encoded protein: CASRRTGGWADTQYF.

The sample holds a few counts of this clone. The gene calls are TRBV6-5 and TRBJ2-5, with D possibly being TRBD1 (5 bases). The CDR3 has 13 amino acids. Trimming stripped 5 bases from V and 2 bases from J, with 9 bases between. Germline loops: CDR1 MNHEY, CDR2 SVGAGI. DNA of the CDR3: TGTGCCAGCAGTGAGAGACAGCAAGAGACCCAGTACTTC. Translating it yields CASSERQQETQYF.

This CDR3 reads CASSFRSNQPQHF. The CDR3 bases are TGTGCCAGCAGTTTTCGGAGCAATCAGCCCCAGCATTTT. The chain recombines TRBV27 with TRBJ1-5; D gene uncertain. Germline loops: CDR1 MNHEY, CDR2 SMNVEV (reference sequence). CDR3 size: 13 residues. Trimming cost V 3 bases and J 1 base, with 4 bases left between them.

V gene TRBV19 combines with J gene TRBJ2-3, with TRBD1 identical over 8 bases. V lost 1 base to trimming and J lost 2 bases; unmatched junction nucleotides: 2. From germline, CDR1 is LNHDA and CDR2 SQIVND (reference sequence). This CDR3 has 15 amino acids. In nucleotides, the CDR3 is TGTGCCAGTAGTATAGGGACAGGGCACACAGATACGCAGTATTTT. Its protein product is CASSIGTGHTDTQYF.

The chain joins TRBV29-1 to TRBJ2-5, with D tentatively TRBD2 (6 bases). The end of the DNA fits TRBJ2-7 better, so the J call may be wrong. Germline CDR1 is SQVTM and CDR2 is ANQGSEA. The CDR3 extends over 13 amino acids. The CDR3 loop reads CSVFGGLRYEQYF. CDR3 in DNA: TGCAGCGTTTTTGGGGGACTCCGCTACGAGCAGTACTTC.

The V and J genes are TRBV5-4 and TRBJ1-2; D is uncertain. This CDR3 is built from 16 residues. CDR1 is SGHNT and CDR2 is YYREEE in the germline V gene (reference sequence). V gave up 6 bases and J gave up 4 bases, with 22 bases separating them. CDR3 residues: CASITSLPGKTYGYTF. The CDR3, as DNA: TGTGCCAGCATAACCAGCCTACCAGGAAAGACCTATGGCTACACCTTC.

This clone was counted between two and nine times. The chain is built from TRBV19 and TRBJ2-7; possible D gene TRBD2, 5 bases. The CDR3 runs to 14 residues. Looked up from germline, CDR1 is LNHDA and CDR2 is SQIVND (reference sequence). Trimming stripped 4 bases from V and 2 bases from J, with 12 bases between. The CDR3 loop reads CASSSGSGAYEQYF. The CDR3 DNA reads TGTGCCAGTAGTAGTGGGAGTGGGGCCTACGAGCAGTACTTC.

This clone has just a few counts. The V and J genes are TRBV5-5 and TRBJ2-5; 12 nucleotides match TRBD2. The CDR3 spans 12 residues. CDR1 and CDR2 from the germline V gene are SGHKS and YYEKEE (reference sequence). The ends lost 7 bases at V and 5 bases at J; junction bases unmatched: 0. CDR3 protein: CASGTSGETQYF. CDR3 coding DNA: TGTGCCAGCGGGACTAGCGGGGAGACCCAGTACTTC.

The rearrangement uses TRBV7-2 and TRBJ2-7; D is unresolved. Deletions cut 3 bases from V and 3 bases from J, with 24 bases between. CDR1 and CDR2 (germline): SGHTA, FQGNSA. The CDR3 totals 18 residues. The CDR3 spells CASSFQANPAGPNYEQYF. The CDR3 DNA reads TGTGCCAGCAGCTTTCAAGCGAATCCTGCTGGACCGAACTACGAGCAGTACTTC. Looking up the rest from reference TRBV7-2 and TRBJ2-7 gives the full variable domain: GAGVSQSPSNKVTEKGKDVELRCDPISGHTALYWYRQSLGQGLEFLIYFQGNSAPDKSGLPSDRFSAERTGGSVSTLTIQRTQQEDSAVYLCASSFQANPAGPNYEQYFGPGTRLTVT.

This clone came up once. The gene calls are TRBV4-1 and TRBJ1-5; no definite D call. Trimming took off 4 bases at V and 3 bases at J, with 10 bases between the two ends. The CDR3 totals 14 residues. CDR1 and CDR2 (germline): MGHRA, YSYEKL. CDR3 nucleotide sequence: TGCGCCAGCAGCCCCCCGGGGTTCAATCAGCCCCAGCATTTT. Encoded protein: CASSPPGFNQPQHF.

V is TRBV6-6 and J is TRBJ1-1, with a tentative D call TRBD1 (5 bases). The CDR3 consists of 12 residues. Germline V gives CDR1 MNHNY, CDR2 SVGAGI (reference sequence). Trimming removed 6 bases at V and 5 bases at J, with 10 bases between. Here the CDR3 DNA reads TGTGCCAGCAGGCTCGGGGGTACTGAAGCTTTCTTT. It yields the protein CASRLGGTEAFF.

The CDR3 nucleotides read TGTGCCAGCAGCGTACACATGAACACTGAAGCTTTCTTT. Its protein is CASSVHMNTEAFF. J is TRBJ1-1 and V is TRBV9; no definite D call. The CDR3 has 13 amino acids. Germline-derived CDR1 and CDR2 are SGDLS and YYNGEE. V lost 1 base and J lost 0, with 4 bases in between.

This chain joins TRBV10-2 and TRBJ2-1, with D maybe TRBD2 (5 bases). This CDR3 has 16 amino acids. Trimming left V 6 bases short and J 1 base short, with 16 bases between. The germline CDR1 and CDR2 sequences are WSHSY and SAAADI. The CDR3 loop is CASSLLGRGSYNEQFF. CDR3 DNA: TGCGCCAGCAGCCTCTTGGGGAGAGGGTCCTACAATGAGCAGTTCTTC.

This clone was seen more than once but under ten times. The chain joins TRBV6-4 to TRBJ2-7; 9 bases map to TRBD1. V gave up 6 bases and J gave up 3 bases; unmatched junction bases: 9. Germline lookup yields CDR1 MRHNA and CDR2 SNTAGT. The CDR3 contains 15 residues. CDR3 region: CASSPAGTGNYEQYF. DNA of the CDR3: TGTGCCAGCAGCCCCGCAGGGACAGGGAACTACGAGCAGTACTTC.

The J gene is TRBJ2-3, the V gene TRBV7-6, with 9 bases matching TRBD2. Germline assignment: CDR1 SGHVS and CDR2 FNYEAQ. The CDR3 sequence is 12 residues long. The trim removed 3 bases at V and 14 bases at J, leaving 6 bases unmatched. The chain's CDR3 is CASSFNQREVYF. DNA for the CDR3: TGTGCCAGCAGCTTCAATCAGCGGGAGGTGTATTTT. The whole variable domain, remainder taken from reference TRBV7-6 and TRBJ2-3, is GAGVSQSPRYKVTKRGQDVALRCDPISGHVSLYWYRQALGQGPEFLTYFNYEAQQDKSGLPNDRFSAERPEGSISTLTIQRTEQRDSAMYRCASSFNQREVYFGPGTRLTVL.

This clone was picked up a small number of times. This sequence joins TRBV6-1 and TRBJ2-7; 7 bases map to TRBD2. The germline V gene encodes CDR1 MNHNS and CDR2 SASEGT. This CDR3 region has 15 residues. The V and J ends lost 4 bases and 0 bases, in that order; junction bases with no gene match: 6. CDR3 nucleotide sequence: TGTGCCAGCAGTGGGTTGGGGGGGAGCTCCTACGAGCAGTACTTC. This codes for CASSGLGGSSYEQYF.